The 23 T cell receptor beta chains given below trace back to one sample, sequenced in a study of blood T cell repertoires in COVID-19. Generated by immunoSEQ multiplex PCR, the TCRdb table keeps only in-frame clones and is missing some. Among around 130,000 clones, 75% to 90% were seen once, and the ten largest hold about 4.7%. Input material: peripheral blood. All receptors come from a man aged 40-50 years with acute or convalescent COVID-19.

In this sample, this clone turned up once. The J gene is TRBJ2-1, the V gene TRBV6-6; 8 bases agree with TRBD2. The CDR3 is 16 amino acids. CDR1 and CDR2 (germline): MNHNY, SVGAGI (reference sequence). V gave up 4 bases and J gave up 1 base; unmatched junction bases: 6. CDR3 residues: CASSFVTSGSYNEQFF. Here the CDR3 DNA reads TGTGCCAGCAGTTTCGTAACTAGCGGTTCCTACAATGAGCAGTTCTTC.

This rearrangement joins TRBV7-3 to TRBJ2-2; 9 bases are shared with TRBD1. The CDR3 runs to 19 residues. The V segment lost 5 bases and the J segment 1 base; nucleotides outside the gene matches: 14. Germline CDR1 SGHTA, CDR2 FQGTGA. CDR3 bases: TGTGCCAGCAGCCCCACAGGGGGCTCAGCCTCATGGAACACCGGGGAGCTGTTTTTT. It specifies CASSPTGGSASWNTGELFF.

J is TRBJ2-1 and V is TRBV5-1; 9 bases are a match to TRBD2. Trimming removed 0 bases from V and 8 bases from J; junction bases left unmatched: 9. CDR1 SGHRS and CDR2 YFSETQ come from the germline V gene. The CDR3 is 16 residues long. Written as DNA, the CDR3 is TGCGCCAGCAGCTTGGAGGGTAGCGGGAGTCGGTATGAGCAGTTCTTC. Its translation: CASSLEGSGSRYEQFF.

The chain links TRBV7-8 to TRBJ1-6; D gene unclear. Per the germline V gene, CDR1 is SGHVS and CDR2 is FQNEAQ. The V and J ends lost 1 base and 8 bases respectively, with 6 bases between them. The CDR3 runs 13 residues. CDR3 amino acids: CASSLDTDSPLHF. The CDR3 region has the DNA TGTGCCAGCAGCTTAGATACGGATTCACCCCTCCACTTT. The whole variable domain, filled in from reference TRBV7-8 and TRBJ1-6, reads GAGVSQSPRYKVAKRGQDVALRCDPISGHVSLFWYQQALGQGPEFLTYFQNEAQLDKSGLPSDRFFAERPEGSVSTLKIQRTQQEDSAVYLCASSLDTDSPLHFGNGTRLTVT.

The chain employs TRBV15 and TRBJ1-2; no clear D gene. Germline V CDR1 and CDR2: LNHNV, YYDKDF (reference sequence). This CDR3 spans 15 amino acids. Trimming removed 1 base at V and 6 bases at J, with 15 bases between. The CDR3 is CATSRVASAVNGYTF. The DNA for the CDR3 is TGTGCCACCAGCAGAGTAGCCAGCGCAGTGAATGGCTACACCTTC. The variable domain in full, completed from reference TRBV15 and TRBJ1-2, reads DAMVIQNPRYQVTQFGKPVTLSCSQTLNHNVMYWYQQKSSQAPKLLFHYYDKDFNNEADTPDNFQSRRPNTSFCFLDIRSPGLGDTAMYLCATSRVASAVNGYTFGSGTRLTVV.

The V gene is TRBV5-5, the J gene TRBJ1-1; 7 bases fit TRBD1. The CDR3 length is 13 residues. The germline V gene has CDR1 SGHKS and CDR2 YYEKEE (reference sequence). The V segment lost 5 bases and the J segment 8 bases; nucleotides outside the gene matches: 9. In DNA form, the CDR3 reads TGTGCCAGCAGTTTTTCCGGGACAGCCGAAGCTTTCTTT. This translates into CASSFSGTAEAFF.

This clone was found once. CDR3 amino acids: CASSPRTGLFVEQYF. The CDR3 DNA reads TGTGCCAGCTCACCCAGGACAGGGTTGTTTGTCGAGCAGTACTTC. The chain uses TRBV18 and TRBJ2-7; 8 bases agree with TRBD1. J gave up 6 bases and V 3 bases, and 10 bases lay outside the gene matches. CDR3 length: 15 amino acids. Per germline, CDR1 KGHSH and CDR2 LQKENI.

This sequence joins TRBV5-4 and TRBJ2-1, with TRBD1 matching 10 bases. The V gene end was trimmed by 9 bases and the J gene end by 6 bases; junction bases not matched to a gene: 15. Germline CDR1 and CDR2: SGHNT and YYREEE (reference sequence). CDR3 size: 16 residues. As DNA, the CDR3 is TGTGCCACTATCGACAGGGGGCGATCGGAGGGCAATGAGCAGTTCTTC. Amino acid sequence: CATIDRGRSEGNEQFF.

The chain has TRBV5-1 and TRBJ2-6; D remains ambiguous. The CDR3 totals 16 residues. Germline loops: CDR1 SGHRS, CDR2 YFSETQ. V lost 1 base and J 0 bases, leaving 8 bases between the germline ends. The CDR3 sequence is CASSLSLSSGANVLTF. DNA for the CDR3: TGCGCCAGCAGCTTGTCCCTTAGCTCTGGGGCCAACGTCCTGACTTTC.

This sequence joins TRBV4-1 and TRBJ2-5; 8 positions match TRBD1. The DNA end is more similar to TRBJ2-7, so the J call may be wrong. The CDR3 totals 15 residues. Germline-derived CDR1 and CDR2 are MGHRA and YSYEKL. The CDR3 here is CASSKNGQGAYEQYF. DNA of the CDR3: TGCGCCAGCAGCAAAAATGGCCAGGGGGCTTACGAGCAGTACTTC.

The chain joins TRBV5-1 to TRBJ2-3; TRBD1 is a possible D gene (6 bases). In germline, CDR1 is SGHRS, CDR2 YFSETQ. The CDR3 length is 15 residues. Trimming took 2 bases from V and 4 from J, leaving 14 bases between them. CDR3 coding DNA: TGCGCCAGCAGCTTAACAGGGTGGGGCGCAGATACGCAGTATTTT. Translated, it gives CASSLTGWGADTQYF.

On this clone: The same CDR3 can be traced to other DNA sequences in this sample. The chain recombines TRBV30 with TRBJ2-7; D uncertain. Trimming removed 2 bases at V and 4 bases at J, with 6 bases between. CDR1 GTSNPN and CDR2 SVGIG come from the germline V gene (reference sequence). The CDR3 contains 11 residues. The CDR3 reads CAWSSGYEQYF. CDR3 in DNA: TGTGCCTGGAGTTCCGGTTACGAGCAGTACTTC.

V usage is TRBV7-8 and J usage is TRBJ2-7; TRBD2 aligns across 9 bases. Per the germline V gene, CDR1 is SGHVS and CDR2 is FQNEAQ. The V gene end was trimmed by 3 bases and the J gene end by 5 bases; junction bases not matched to a gene: 14. The CDR3 is made up of 17 amino acids. The chain's CDR3 is CASSFPPGTSFYHEQYF. In DNA form, the CDR3 reads TGTGCCAGCAGCTTCCCACCTGGGACTAGCTTTTACCACGAGCAGTACTTC.

This rearrangement joins TRBV5-1 to TRBJ1-2; D is ambiguous. Germline V CDR1 and CDR2: SGHRS, YFSETQ. The CDR3 covers 12 residues. V was trimmed by 1 base and J by 7 bases, leaving 8 bases between them. DNA for the CDR3: TGCGCCAGCAGCTTGCTGTCGGGTGGCTACACCTTC. Encoded protein: CASSLLSGGYTF.

The chain uses TRBV19 and TRBJ2-7; 10 bases align to TRBD1. V gave up 7 bases and J gave up 6 bases; unmatched junction bases: 6. The CDR3 runs 13 residues. The germline gives CDR1 LNHDA, CDR2 SQIVND (reference sequence). The CDR3 nucleotides are TGTGCCAGTAACCCTGGACAGGGGGGCGAGCAGTACTTC. It encodes CASNPGQGGEQYF.

J is TRBJ2-3 and V is TRBV10-3; 14 bases line up with TRBD2. The CDR3 runs 15 residues. Germline V gene sequence: CDR1 ENHRY, CDR2 SYGVKD. The J segment lost 6 bases and the V segment lost 6 bases, leaving 5 bases of the junction unmatched. The CDR3 is CAISGTSGSLDTQYF. CDR3 nucleotide sequence: TGTGCCATCAGCGGGACTAGCGGGAGTTTGGATACGCAGTATTTT.

A few counts support this clone. The chain is built from TRBV10-3 and TRBJ1-2; 7 bases line up with TRBD1. Germline assignment: CDR1 ENHRY and CDR2 SYGVKD. V lost 7 bases to trimming and J lost 7 bases; unmatched junction nucleotides: 12. CDR3 size: 14 residues. CDR3: CAIKTGTATGGYTF. CDR3 in DNA: TGTGCCATCAAAACCGGGACAGCCACCGGTGGCTACACCTTC.

V usage is TRBV30 and J usage is TRBJ2-7, with 9 bases aligning to TRBD1. CDR3 length: 13 amino acids. Losses at the gene ends were 4 bases for V and 4 bases for J; bases not matched to a gene: 5. Per the germline V gene, CDR1 is GTSNPN and CDR2 is SVGIG (reference sequence). CDR3 sequence: CAWTLGQGYEQYF. CDR3 sequence (DNA): TGTGCCTGGACCCTCGGACAGGGGTACGAGCAGTACTTC. The complete variable domain, with remaining parts taken from reference TRBV30 and TRBJ2-7, reads SQTIHQWPATLVQPVGSPLSLECTVEGTSNPNLYWYRQAAGRGLQLLFYSVGIGQISSEVPQNLSASRPQDRQFILSSKKLLLSDSGFYLCAWTLGQGYEQYFGPGTRLTVT.

The CDR3 region is CASSLGWEPRGYTF. CDR3 bases: TGTGCCAGCAGCTTAGGGTGGGAGCCCAGGGGCTACACCTTC. The V call is TRBV7-9, the J call TRBJ1-2; unclear D gene. This CDR3 is built from 14 residues. V was cut by 1 base and J by 8 bases, with 14 bases left in between. In germline, CDR1 is SEHNR, CDR2 FQNEAQ (reference sequence).

This rearrangement joins TRBV27 to TRBJ2-4, with TRBD2 matching 8 bases. This CDR3 is built from 16 residues. Germline CDR1 reads MNHEY; CDR2 reads SMNVEV (reference sequence). V lost 5 bases and J lost 15; bases outside the gene matches: 21. CDR3 sequence: CASSPGSEAGEGGLYF. The DNA of the CDR3 is TGTGCCAGCAGTCCGGGGAGTGAAGCGGGAGAGGGGGGCCTGTACTTC.

V and J are TRBV6-1 and TRBJ1-2, with TRBD1 matching 7 bases. The J segment lost 4 bases and the V segment lost 0 bases, leaving 5 bases of the junction unmatched. Germline V gene data show CDR1 as MNHNS and CDR2 as SASEGT. This CDR3 spans 15 amino acids. As DNA, the CDR3 is TGTGCCAGCAGTGAAGCCGACAGGGTGGGCTATGGCTACACCTTC. This sequence encodes CASSEADRVGYGYTF.

The V gene is TRBV15, the J gene TRBJ2-1; D is ambiguous. CDR1 is LNHNV and CDR2 is YYDKDF in the germline V gene (reference sequence). Trimming left V 2 bases short and J 3 bases short, with 5 bases between. The CDR3 consists of 13 residues. The CDR3: CATSRQDYNEQFF. The CDR3 bases are TGTGCCACCAGCAGACAGGACTACAATGAGCAGTTCTTC.

In this sample, this clone turned up once. This chain connects TRBV4-1 to TRBJ1-1, with 7 bases that match TRBD1. V shed 4 bases, J shed 4 bases, and the junction held 6 bases outside the gene matches. This CDR3 is built from 14 residues. Germline lookup yields CDR1 MGHRA and CDR2 YSYEKL. In DNA form, the CDR3 reads TGCGCCAGCAGCCCGACAGGGTTGGGCACTGAAGCTTTCTTT. Amino acid sequence: CASSPTGLGTEAFF.